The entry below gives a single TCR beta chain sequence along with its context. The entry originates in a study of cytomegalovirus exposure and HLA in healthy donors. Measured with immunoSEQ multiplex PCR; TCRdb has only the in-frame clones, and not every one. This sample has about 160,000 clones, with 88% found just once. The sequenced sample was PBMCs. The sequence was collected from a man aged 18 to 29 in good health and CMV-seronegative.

The CDR3 coding sequence is TGTGCCTGGAGTGCGGGACTTATGGAAAAACTGTTTTTT. Encoded protein: CAWSAGLMEKLFF. The rearrangement joins TRBV30 to TRBJ1-4; maybe TRBD1 (5 bases). The germline V gene encodes CDR1 GTSNPN and CDR2 SVGIG (reference sequence). There are 13 residues in the CDR3. V dropped 1 base and J dropped 8 bases, with 11 bases sitting between them.